This passage covers 3 T cell receptor beta chains from one sample sequenced in a study of post-analysis software for immune sequencing data. Study-wide results and limits: There were five or six TRBV segments more frequent in patients than controls, and TRBV5-6, TRBV5-1 and TRBV20-1 were among them.

Carried by the TCR beta cDNA libraries were unique molecular identifiers. TCRdb processed the PCR reads anew with MiXCR; each CDR3 protein has one entry. The sample lists around 440,000 distinct CDR3 sequences, over 35% occurring once. These receptors have no identified antigens. Sequenced: blood. The receptors stem from a girl aged 10-17 years with multiple sclerosis.

This clonotype has more than one count but fewer than ten. The chain recombines TRBV29-1 with TRBJ2-7, with a weak D call TRBD2 (5 bases). V was clipped by 6 bases and J by 3 bases, with 15 bases between them. The length of the CDR3 is 13 residues. Germline V lookup: CDR1 SQVTM, CDR2 ANQGSEA. The CDR3 protein is CSVWVEGSYEQYF. DNA for the CDR3: TGCAGCGTCTGGGTTGAGGGCAGCTACGAGCAGTACTTC.

The chain is built from TRBV7-3 and TRBJ1-2, with D unclear. This CDR3 has 15 amino acids. With 1 base removed from V and 0 bases from J, the gap between germline ends came to 9 bases. The germline gives CDR1 SGHTA, CDR2 FQGTGA. This chain's CDR3 is CASSLKHGPNYGYTF. The CDR3 region has the DNA TGTGCCAGCAGCTTAAAGCACGGCCCTAACTATGGCTACACCTTC.

This chain uses TRBV20-1 with TRBJ2-7; maybe TRBD2 (6 bases). The length of the CDR3 is 14 residues. Germline V CDR1 and CDR2: DFQATT, SNEGSKA (reference sequence). Trimming removed 7 bases at V and 2 bases at J, with 18 bases between. The CDR3 nucleotides read TGCAGTGGATGTGGGGCGGGAACTCCCTACGAGCAGTACTTC. This translates into CSGCGAGTPYEQYF.